The present TCR beta chain was sequenced within a study of blood T cell repertoires in COVID-19. Study at large: COVID-19 samples collected from the United States, Italy and Spain covered acute and convalescent phases. The cDNA or gDNA used as material had been derived from T cells, B-cell-depleted T cells, or PBMCs.

Some clones are missing from TCRdb's copy, which holds only in-frame ones; the method was immunoSEQ multiplex PCR. The data contain about 76,000 clones, about 88% of them singletons. CDR1 is LGHDT and CDR2 is YNNKEL in the germline V gene (reference sequence). The CDR3 has 14 residues. Trimming left V 9 bases short and J 5 bases short, with 19 bases between. Seattle patients were enrolled while actively infected and followed longitudinally. The rearrangement uses TRBV3-1 (or the pseudogene TRBV3-2) and TRBJ2-5, with D possibly matching TRBD2 (7 bases). The sequence was obtained from a man aged 55 to 70 with COVID-19, enrolled during active disease. What was sequenced was peripheral blood. Here the CDR3 reads CASSNGGLEETQYF. In DNA form, the CDR3 reads TGTGCCAGTTCAAACGGGGGGCTGGAGGAGACCCAGTACTTC.